The 30 T cell receptor beta chains below were found in one sample sequenced in a study of CXCR3 chemokines and chemotherapy response in bladder cancer. MiXCR was run by TCRdb on the PCR reads, yielding one entry per CDR3 protein. The table lists 7,500 to 9,500 distinct CDR3 sequences, over 9.5% of them singletons, with about 16% in the top ten. This material was acquired from a patient whose treatment included neoadjuvant chemotherapy. The receptors shown here come from a human donor with bladder cancer that responded to neoadjuvant chemotherapy.

This clonotype was recorded at least ten times. The chain links TRBV5-4 to TRBJ1-2; 7 nucleotides agree with TRBD1. Losses at the gene ends were 5 bases for V and 2 bases for J; bases not matched to a gene: 6. This CDR3 is built from 14 residues. Germline values: CDR1 SGHNT, CDR2 YYREEE (reference sequence). CDR3 protein: CASRPPGGNYGYTF. The CDR3 coding sequence is TGTGCCAGCAGACCCCCAGGGGGAAACTATGGCTACACCTTC.

This clonotype was counted at least ten times. J is TRBJ1-1 and V is TRBV30; no definite D call. The CDR3 sequence is 14 residues long. CDR1 is GTSNPN, CDR2 SVGIG, per germline (reference sequence). Trimming stripped 2 bases from V and 6 bases from J, with 16 bases between. CDR3 in amino acids: CAWSPPRWAAEAFF. CDR3 nucleotides: TGTGCCTGGAGTCCACCCCGGTGGGCTGCTGAAGCTTTCTTT.

This clonotype was counted at least ten times. The chain uses TRBV7-9 and TRBJ1-1, with D possibly being TRBD1 (5 bases). V lost 4 bases to trimming and J lost 5 bases, with 14 bases between them. Germline V lookup: CDR1 SEHNR, CDR2 FQNEAQ (reference sequence). The CDR3 is 14 residues long. The CDR3 loop is CASSSLKGKTEAFF. The CDR3 DNA follows: TGTGCCAGCAGCTCTCTCAAGGGGAAGACTGAAGCTTTCTTT.

This clonotype was detected many times. The chain is built from TRBV30 and TRBJ1-1, with unresolved D. The CDR3 has 11 amino acids. The V and J ends lost 4 bases and 1 base respectively, with 4 bases between them. Germline CDR1 is GTSNPN and CDR2 is SVGIG (reference sequence). The CDR3 loop reads CAWKGNTEAFF. The CDR3, as DNA: TGTGCCTGGAAGGGGAACACTGAAGCTTTCTTT.

This clonotype was counted ten times or more. The chain carries TRBV12-3 or TRBV12-4 and TRBJ1-6, with unresolved D. Trimming pared 3 bases from V and 6 bases from J, leaving 15 bases between. CDR3 size: 16 residues. The CDR3 region is CASSLEQQPLNSPLHF. The CDR3 DNA reads as TGTGCCAGCAGTTTGGAGCAGCAACCGCTTAATTCACCCCTCCACTTT.

This rearrangement joins TRBV5-6 to TRBJ2-1; unclear D gene. With 0 bases removed from V and 10 bases from J, the gap between germline ends came to 8 bases. Germline V gives CDR1 SGHDT, CDR2 YYEEEE. The CDR3 extends over 12 amino acids. DNA of the CDR3: TGTGCCAGCAGCTTGGCCCAGGCCGAGCAGTTCTTC. Residues: CASSLAQAEQFF.

By frequency in the sample, this clonotype is medium-sized (0.01 to 0.1%). This chain links TRBV10-3 with TRBJ2-7, with D tentatively TRBD1 (6 bases). The CDR3 extends over 10 amino acids. With 9 bases removed from V and 4 bases from J, the gap between germline ends came to 7 bases. From germline, CDR1 is ENHRY and CDR2 SYGVKD. The CDR3 region is CAIQGYEQYF. Written as DNA, the CDR3 is TGTGCCATTCAGGGGTACGAGCAGTACTTC.

Points on this clonotype: A much more abundant neighbour one base away suggests this may be a read error. The chain joins TRBV18 to TRBJ2-3; 9 nucleotides align to TRBD2. In germline, CDR1 is KGHSH, CDR2 LQKENI. J gave up 0 bases and V 7 bases, and 8 bases lay outside the gene matches. CDR3 length equals 16 residues. CDR3 residues: CASLPVSGSSTDTQYF. The CDR3 nucleotides are TGTGCCAGCTTACCCGTTAGCGGGAGTAGCACAGATACGCAGTATTTT.

This clonotype showed up many times. CDR3 DNA: TGTGCCAGCAGTGTGACAGGGCGAGGAACTGAAGCTTTCTTT. Translated: CASSVTGRGTEAFF. The V gene is TRBV12-3 or TRBV12-4, the J gene TRBJ1-1; the match to TRBD1 covers 7 bases. The CDR3 is made up of 14 amino acids. After removal of 5 bases from V and 5 bases from J, the junction contained 8 bases not matched to a gene.

This clonotype was seen many times. The CDR3 is CSASPKGYEQYF. CDR3 DNA sequence: TGCAGTGCTTCCCCCAAGGGCTACGAGCAGTACTTC. The chain couples TRBV20-1 to TRBJ2-7, with unresolved D. This CDR3 comprises 12 residues. The germline V and J ends were trimmed by 5 bases and 3 bases, with 11 bases remaining between them. CDR1 and CDR2 (germline): DFQATT, SNEGSKA (reference sequence).

This clonotype was detected ten times or more. The chain has TRBV9 and TRBJ1-5, with D perhaps TRBD1 (5 bases). Germline V gene data show CDR1 as SGDLS and CDR2 as YYNGEE. The CDR3 consists of 15 residues. The V and J ends lost 0 bases and 7 bases respectively, with 14 bases between them. Here the CDR3 reads CASSVGSGGGQPQHF. CDR3 coding DNA: TGTGCCAGCAGCGTAGGTAGTGGGGGTGGCCAGCCCCAGCATTTT.

The V and J genes are TRBV16 and TRBJ2-3; no reliable D call. Per germline, CDR1 KGHSY and CDR2 FQNENV. V was cut by 4 bases and J by 0 bases, with 11 bases left in between. This CDR3 is built from 15 residues. The chain's CDR3 is CASSLGTVSTDTQYF. In DNA, the CDR3 is TGTGCCAGCAGCCTCGGAACTGTTAGCACAGATACGCAGTATTTT.

This sequence joins TRBV12-5 and TRBJ2-2; D gene ambiguous. CDR3 length: 17 amino acids. The V end was cut by 4 bases, the J end by 4 bases, with 19 bases between. Germline-derived CDR1 and CDR2 are LGHNT and FRNRAP. The CDR3 loop reads CASGSPTLGKGTGELFF. The CDR3 nucleotides read TGTGCTAGTGGTTCCCCTACCTTGGGGAAGGGCACCGGGGAGCTGTTTTTT.

This clonotype has at least ten counts. The rearrangement uses TRBV7-2 and TRBJ1-5; D uncertain. CDR1 is SGHTA, CDR2 FQGNSA, per germline. This CDR3 contains 13 residues. Trimming took 4 bases from V and 0 from J, leaving 4 bases between them. This CDR3 reads CASSSYSNQPQHF. Here the CDR3 DNA reads TGTGCCAGCAGCTCATATAGCAATCAGCCCCAGCATTTT.

This clonotype was seen repeatedly, ten times or more. The chain recombines TRBV7-2 with TRBJ1-5; 7 bases match TRBD1. This CDR3 has 14 residues. Germline values: CDR1 SGHTA, CDR2 FQGNSA. V lost 4 bases to trimming and J lost 6 bases; unmatched junction nucleotides: 6. The CDR3 DNA is TGTGCCAGCAGCTCTAGACAGGGCACTCAGCCCCAGCATTTT. Residues: CASSSRQGTQPQHF. Filled out from reference TRBV7-2 and TRBJ1-5, the complete variable domain reads GAGVSQSPSNKVTEKGKDVELRCDPISGHTALYWYRQSLGQGLEFLIYFQGNSAPDKSGLPSDRFSAERTGGSVSTLTIQRTQQEDSAVYLCASSSRQGTQPQHFGDGTRLSIL.

With regard to this clonotype: A far larger clone is just one base off, so this is likely a read error. The chain links TRBV10-3 to TRBJ2-7; D is ambiguous. CDR1 and CDR2 (germline): ENHRY, SYGVKD. CDR3 size: 13 residues. CDR3 loop: CASSESHSYERYF. The DNA of the CDR3 is TGTGCCAGCAGTGAATCTCACTCCTACGAGCGGTACTTC.

This clonotype came up a few times. Being one base from a much bigger clone, this may be a read error. This sequence joins TRBV10-3 and TRBJ2-1; 9 bases map to TRBD2. The CDR3 runs to 16 residues. Germline V gives CDR1 ENHRY, CDR2 SYGVKD. V lost 2 bases, J lost 11 bases, and 13 bases stayed unmatched. In DNA, the CDR3 is TGTGCCATCAGTGAGCCTGGCGGGGGGGCGGGAAATAAGCAGTTCTTC. This encodes CAISEPGGGAGNKQFF.

There are many counts of this clonotype. This chain joins TRBV6-1 and TRBJ2-1; D remains ambiguous. Looked up from germline, CDR1 is MNHNS and CDR2 is SASEGT. The length of the CDR3 is 18 residues. The V gene lost 4 bases and the J gene lost 7 bases, with 26 bases spanning the gap. The CDR3 nucleotides are TGTGCCAGCAGTGCGCCTGATCTTAGCCCCATAACTGGAAATGAGCAGTTCTTC. As protein: CASSAPDLSPITGNEQFF.

In this sample, this clonotype turned up many times. The chain is built from TRBV30 and TRBJ2-7, with 9 bases matching TRBD1. CDR3 length equals 13 residues. Germline-derived CDR1 and CDR2 are GTSNPN and SVGIG (reference sequence). J was trimmed by 3 bases and V by 3 bases; bases with no gene match: 3. This CDR3 reads CAWRLGQGYEQYF. The CDR3 coding sequence is TGTGCCTGGAGGCTGGGACAGGGCTACGAGCAGTACTTC.

This clonotype has a count of ten or more. J is TRBJ2-7 and V is TRBV10-3; D perhaps matches TRBD1 (6 bases). Trimming cost V 9 bases and J 4 bases, with 22 bases left between them. Germline V gene data show CDR1 as ENHRY and CDR2 as SYGVKD. The CDR3 has 15 residues. In DNA form, the CDR3 reads TGTGCCATTACGATTACGGGACAAAGAAGGTACGAGCAGTACTTC. As protein: CAITITGQRRYEQYF.

This clonotype was seen ten or more times. Written as DNA, the CDR3 is TGTGCCGGCGCGTCTAGAGGTAACACCGGGGAGCTGTTTTTT. It is translated as CAGASRGNTGELFF. The genes are TRBV12-3 or TRBV12-4 and TRBJ2-2; D unclear. This CDR3 has 14 amino acids. Trimming stripped 11 bases from V and 2 bases from J, with 15 bases between.

This clonotype was picked up many times. The chain is built from TRBV12-3 or TRBV12-4 and TRBJ2-1, with D perhaps TRBD1 (5 bases). This CDR3 region has 13 residues. Deletions cut 2 bases from V and 9 bases from J, with 11 bases between. CDR3 DNA: TGTGCCAGCAGTTTAAAGGGGATCGTTGAGCAGTTCTTC. Its protein is CASSLKGIVEQFF.

Ten or more counts support this clonotype. This chain connects TRBV30 to TRBJ1-2; D unresolved. Deletions cut 4 bases from V and 4 bases from J, with 10 bases between. CDR3 length: 12 residues. The V gene's germline CDR1 is GTSNPN and CDR2 SVGIG (reference sequence). The CDR3 sequence: CAWNIGGYGYTF. The CDR3 nucleotides are TGTGCCTGGAATATAGGAGGCTATGGCTACACCTTC.

This clonotype was observed many times. The chain has TRBV29-1 and TRBJ1-2, with a possible D match to TRBD1 (6 bases). Germline V gene sequence: CDR1 SQVTM, CDR2 ANQGSEA. The CDR3 consists of 13 residues. The V end lost 1 base, the J end lost 8 bases, and 14 bases lay between the germline ends. In nucleotides, the CDR3 is TGCAGCGTTGAAGCCTCGGGGGGGCTCGGCTACACCTTC. It yields the protein CSVEASGGLGYTF.

This clonotype was counted ten times or more. V and J are TRBV24-1 and TRBJ2-1, with TRBD1 as a possible D gene (6 bases). This CDR3 is built from 15 residues. Trimming left V 3 bases short and J 8 bases short, with 16 bases between. Germline CDR1 KGHDR, CDR2 SFDVKD. The CDR3 DNA sequence: TGTGCCACCAGTGATCGAAGGGGGAACAGCGATGAGCAGTTCTTC. The encoded protein is CATSDRRGNSDEQFF.

This clonotype is medium-sized. The chain carries TRBV19 and TRBJ1-5, with D perhaps matching TRBD1 (6 bases). Trimming removed 7 bases from V and 8 bases from J, with 15 bases in between. This CDR3 has 13 amino acids. Germline values: CDR1 LNHDA, CDR2 SQIVND (reference sequence). The CDR3 spells CASTSQGPEPQHF. The DNA for the CDR3 is TGTGCCAGTACCTCACAGGGACCTGAGCCCCAGCATTTT.

Many counts were recorded for this clonotype. This rearrangement joins TRBV18 to TRBJ2-5; TRBD2 matches at 7 bases. CDR3 size: 15 residues. V lost 4 bases and J lost 2; bases outside the gene matches: 7. Per the germline V gene, CDR1 is KGHSH and CDR2 is LQKENI. CDR3 loop: CASSQPGLLQETQYF. Here the CDR3 DNA reads TGTGCCAGCTCACAGCCGGGACTACTACAAGAGACCCAGTACTTC.

This clonotype was seen at least ten times. V and J are TRBV7-2 and TRBJ2-7, with a possible D match to TRBD1 (7 bases). From germline, CDR1 is SGHTA and CDR2 FQGNSA. Trimming removed 5 bases from V and 1 base from J, with 12 bases in between. This CDR3 is built from 14 residues. The CDR3 DNA reads as TGTGCCAGCAGCGGGGCAGGGGGGTCCTACGAGCAGTACTTC. Translation: CASSGAGGSYEQYF.

This chain uses TRBV27 with TRBJ1-3, with 8 bases that match TRBD1. V gave up 0 bases and J gave up 3 bases; unmatched junction bases: 13. This CDR3 comprises 19 residues. CDR1 is MNHEY and CDR2 is SMNVEV in the germline V gene (reference sequence). The CDR3 DNA reads as TGTGCCAGCAGTTTATCGTTCAGGGGGCATTTTCGGTTTGGAAACACCATATATTTT. Encoded protein: CASSLSFRGHFRFGNTIYF.

J is TRBJ2-2 and V is TRBV10-1; maybe TRBD1 (7 bases). The germline V and J ends were trimmed by 2 bases and 5 bases, with 9 bases remaining between them. This CDR3 spans 14 amino acids. Germline values: CDR1 WNHNN, CDR2 SYGVQD (reference sequence). The CDR3 reads CASSEAGGTGELFF. The CDR3 DNA reads as TGCGCCAGCAGTGAGGCAGGGGGGACCGGGGAGCTGTTTTTT.